This T cell receptor (beta chain) was retrieved from a study of T cell responses to AZD1222 COVID-19 vaccine. Study context: Second-dose intervals of approximately 4 or approximately 12 weeks were pooled.

Libraries were prepared by immunoSEQ multiplex PCR; TCRdb keeps only in-frame clonotypes and omits some of them. The profile covers 90,000 to 150,000 clones, with about 90% appearing a single time and approximately 8.4% taken by the ten largest. As for this clone: What it binds is not known.

Findings of the study overall: White British ancestry dominated among donors, who included more females, and clonal diversity was possibly underestimated. Across spike, vaccine-associated CD4 TCRs were found, dominant at 160-218 and 743-854.

V trimming: 4 bases; J trimming: 4 bases; junction bases outside the gene matches: 20. The germline gives CDR1 LGHDT, CDR2 YNNKEL (reference sequence). This CDR3 spans 22 amino acids. The sequenced sample was peripheral blood, obtained on day 0 of AZD1222 vaccination. The chain combines TRBV3-1 (or the pseudogene TRBV3-2) with TRBJ2-6, with 12 bases fitting TRBD1. The sequence was obtained from an adult in good health. The CDR3 loop is CASSPLRLRGTGGRSGANVLTF. DNA of the CDR3: TGTGCCAGCAGCCCCCTTAGGCTCAGGGGGACAGGGGGCAGGTCAGGGGCCAACGTCCTGACTTTC.